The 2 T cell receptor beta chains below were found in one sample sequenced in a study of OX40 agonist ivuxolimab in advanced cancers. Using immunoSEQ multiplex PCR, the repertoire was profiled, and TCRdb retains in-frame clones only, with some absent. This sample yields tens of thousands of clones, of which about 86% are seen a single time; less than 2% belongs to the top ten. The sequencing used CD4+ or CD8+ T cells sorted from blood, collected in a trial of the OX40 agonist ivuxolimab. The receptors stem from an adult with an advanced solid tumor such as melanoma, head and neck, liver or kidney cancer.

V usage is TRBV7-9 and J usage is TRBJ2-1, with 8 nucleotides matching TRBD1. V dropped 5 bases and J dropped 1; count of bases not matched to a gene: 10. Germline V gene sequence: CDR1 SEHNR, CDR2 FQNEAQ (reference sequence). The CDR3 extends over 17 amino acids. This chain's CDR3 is CASSQTGAGGSYNEQFF. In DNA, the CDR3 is TGTGCCAGCAGCCAGACAGGGGCCGGTGGGTCCTACAATGAGCAGTTCTTC.

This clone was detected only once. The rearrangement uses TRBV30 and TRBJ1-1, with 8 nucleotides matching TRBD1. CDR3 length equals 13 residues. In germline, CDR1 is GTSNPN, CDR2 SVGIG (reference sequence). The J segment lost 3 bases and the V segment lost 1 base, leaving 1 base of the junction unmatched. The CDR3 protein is CAWSAQGDTEAFF. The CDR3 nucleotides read TGTGCCTGGAGTGCACAGGGGGACACTGAAGCTTTCTTT.